The 8 T cell receptor beta chains listed next were all sequenced from one sample in a study of T cells of healthy individuals. Via MiXCR, TCRdb re-called the 5' RACE reads, giving one row per CDR3 protein. This sample has tens of thousands of distinct CDR3 sequences; around 15% occur once, and the top ten carry approximately 4.8%. The receptor source for this set is a human donor in good health.

This clonotype was seen repeatedly, ten times or more. This chain uses TRBV9 with TRBJ1-2, with D possibly being TRBD1 (6 bases). Trimming stripped 5 bases from V and 2 bases from J, with 16 bases between. Germline loops: CDR1 SGDLS, CDR2 YYNGEE. This CDR3 region has 15 residues. For the CDR3, the DNA is TGTGCCAGCAGTCCAACAGGGAACGCCAACTATGGCTACACCTTC. It codes for CASSPTGNANYGYTF.

This clonotype was counted ten times or more. This chain connects TRBV19 to TRBJ2-7, with D perhaps matching TRBD2 (6 bases). Germline V gene sequence: CDR1 LNHDA, CDR2 SQIVND (reference sequence). With 2 bases removed from V and 4 bases from J, the gap between germline ends came to 15 bases. CDR3 length equals 15 residues. CDR3: CASSIRTGVRYEQYF. In DNA form, the CDR3 reads TGTGCCAGTAGTATAAGGACGGGGGTTCGGTACGAGCAGTACTTC.

The sample holds a few counts of this clonotype. The chain carries TRBV5-1 and TRBJ2-5, with D tentatively TRBD2 (7 bases). This CDR3 comprises 13 residues. Germline V gene data show CDR1 as SGHRS and CDR2 as YFSETQ. Trimming removed 7 bases from V and 3 bases from J, with 13 bases in between. CDR3 in amino acids: CASCVGGEETQYF. CDR3 sequence (DNA): TGCGCCAGCTGTGTAGGGGGGGAAGAGACCCAGTACTTC. Combining the CDR3 with reference TRBV5-1 and TRBJ2-5 gives the whole variable domain KAGVTQTPRYLIKTRGQQVTLSCSPISGHRSVSWYQQTPGQGLQFLFEYFSETQRNKGNFPGRFSGRQFSNSRSEMNVSTLELGDSALYLCASCVGGEETQYFGPGTRLLVL.

The rearrangement uses TRBV27 and TRBJ2-7; D is uncertain. The CDR3 runs 14 residues. Trimming took off 3 bases at V and 0 bases at J, with 9 bases between the two ends. Per germline, CDR1 MNHEY and CDR2 SMNVEV (reference sequence). The CDR3 sequence is CASSFAASSYEQYF. In DNA form, the CDR3 reads TGTGCCAGCAGTTTCGCAGCCAGCTCCTACGAGCAGTACTTC.

Only a few counts were recorded for this clonotype. This chain connects TRBV6-2 or TRBV6-3 to TRBJ2-1, with TRBD2 matching over 13 bases. Looked up from germline, CDR1 is MNHEY and CDR2 is SVGEGT. This CDR3 contains 15 residues. The J segment lost 6 bases and the V segment lost 7 bases, leaving 6 bases of the junction unmatched. The CDR3 here is CASISGTSGTNEQFF. For the CDR3, the DNA is TGTGCCAGCATCTCCGGGACTAGCGGGACCAATGAGCAGTTCTTC.

This clonotype was observed at least ten times. Here the CDR3 reads CSVSLAGGLTDTQYF. CDR3 nucleotides: TGCAGCGTCTCCCTAGCGGGAGGACTCACAGATACGCAGTATTTT. This rearrangement joins TRBV29-1 to TRBJ2-3; 11 bases line up with TRBD2. V trimming: 6 bases; J trimming: 2 bases; junction bases outside the gene matches: 7. The CDR3 extends over 15 amino acids. Germline values: CDR1 SQVTM, CDR2 ANQGSEA.

Ten or more counts support this clonotype. The rearrangement links TRBV29-1 to TRBJ1-5, with TRBD1 as a possible D gene (5 bases). The germline CDR1 and CDR2 sequences are SQVTM and ANQGSEA. V was pared by 5 bases and J by 4 bases, with 12 bases between. The CDR3 has 13 residues. The CDR3 coding sequence is TGCAGCGTTCTTGGGGCCTCAAATCAGCCCCAGCATTTT. This encodes CSVLGASNQPQHF.

Details on this clonotype: This may come from a read error, since a much larger clone is one base off. This chain uses TRBV7-9 with TRBJ2-7, with TRBD2 as a possible D gene (5 bases). This CDR3 comprises 18 residues. V was clipped by 1 base and J by 0 bases, with 19 bases between them. CDR1 and CDR2 (germline): SEHNR, FQNEAQ (reference sequence). For the CDR3, the DNA is TGTGCCAGCAGCTTAGTTTTTAGCGTGAGTGGGGACTCCTACGAGCAGTACTTC. Translation: CASSLVFSVSGDSYEQYF.